These 25 T cell receptor beta chains share one sample of origin, sequenced in a study of cytomegalovirus exposure and HLA in healthy donors. Amplification used 60 Vbeta primers and 13 Jbeta primers. Data came from immunoSEQ multiplex PCR; TCRdb stores just in-frame clones and leaves some out. The sample spans approximately 58,000 clones; the ten largest clones claim under 15%. The sequenced sample consisted of PBMCs. These receptors came from a man aged 18 to 35 in good health and CMV-seropositive.

The chain recombines TRBV28 with TRBJ1-4; 7 bases match TRBD1. This CDR3 is built from 15 residues. The trim removed 5 bases at V and 3 bases at J, leaving 6 bases unmatched. From germline, CDR1 is MDHEN and CDR2 SYDVKM. The DNA of the CDR3 is TGTGCCAGCAGTCCAGCCGGGACAGCTAATGAAAAACTGTTTTTT. Residues: CASSPAGTANEKLFF.

This rearrangement joins TRBV30 to TRBJ1-1; D call uncertain. V was pared by 3 bases and J by 0 bases, with 8 bases between. This CDR3 spans 13 amino acids. Germline V gene data show CDR1 as GTSNPN and CDR2 as SVGIG (reference sequence). The CDR3 DNA is TGTGCCTGGAGCAGCAGGATGAACACTGAAGCTTTCTTT. Translation: CAWSSRMNTEAFF. Complete variable domain (other parts from reference TRBV30 and TRBJ1-1): SQTIHQWPATLVQPVGSPLSLECTVEGTSNPNLYWYRQAAGRGLQLLFYSVGIGQISSEVPQNLSASRPQDRQFILSSKKLLLSDSGFYLCAWSSRMNTEAFFGQGTRLTVV.

This chain joins TRBV2 and TRBJ2-2, with 9 bases fitting TRBD2. In germline, CDR1 is SNHLY, CDR2 FYNNEI. Losses at the gene ends were 2 bases for V and 0 bases for J; bases not matched to a gene: 4. The CDR3 consists of 17 residues. In DNA, the CDR3 is TGTGCCAGCAGTGAAAATAGCGGGAGCCCGAACACCGGGGAGCTGTTTTTT. Its protein is CASSENSGSPNTGELFF.

The chain uses TRBV29-1 and TRBJ2-3; 8 bases match TRBD2. V shed 4 bases, J shed 7 bases, and the junction held 7 bases outside the gene matches. This CDR3 is 13 amino acids long. Germline lookup yields CDR1 SQVTM and CDR2 ANQGSEA. This chain's CDR3 is CSVGREGRNTQYF. CDR3 nucleotides: TGCAGCGTTGGACGGGAGGGCCGAAATACGCAGTATTTT.

The chain is built from TRBV12-5 and TRBJ1-3; perhaps TRBD1 as D (6 bases). The CDR3 has 16 amino acids. V was clipped by 3 bases and J by 0 bases, with 12 bases between them. Germline loops: CDR1 LGHNT, CDR2 FRNRAP. The CDR3 spells CASGFGQGFSGNTIYF. CDR3 nucleotide sequence: TGTGCTAGTGGTTTCGGGCAGGGGTTCTCTGGAAACACCATATATTTT.

V usage is TRBV28 and J usage is TRBJ2-5; 8 nucleotides match TRBD1. Germline CDR1 reads MDHEN; CDR2 reads SYDVKM. CDR3 length: 15 residues. The V and J ends lost 2 bases and 0 bases, in that order; junction bases with no gene match: 2. CDR3 loop: CASSLDRGYQETQYF. The CDR3 DNA reads as TGTGCCAGCAGTTTAGACAGGGGATACCAAGAGACCCAGTACTTC.

V and J are TRBV7-9 and TRBJ2-1; possibly TRBD1 for D (6 bases). The CDR3 runs 15 residues. The V gene's germline CDR1 is SEHNR and CDR2 FQNEAQ (reference sequence). With 1 base removed from V and 0 bases from J, the gap between germline ends came to 7 bases. This CDR3 reads CASSLGQDSYNEQFF. The CDR3 DNA follows: TGTGCCAGCAGCTTAGGACAGGACTCCTACAATGAGCAGTTCTTC.

Here the CDR3 reads CASSLSVGEPDTQYF. In nucleotides, the CDR3 is TGTGCCAGCAGTTTAAGTGTGGGAGAGCCAGATACGCAGTATTTT. The chain links TRBV27 to TRBJ2-3, with D perhaps TRBD2 (5 bases). Germline lookup yields CDR1 MNHEY and CDR2 SMNVEV (reference sequence). The ends were cut back, 2 bases at V and 4 bases at J, with 13 bases in the middle. The CDR3 has 15 amino acids.

This chain links TRBV5-1 with TRBJ2-1; maybe TRBD1 (6 bases). The V gene's germline CDR1 is SGHRS and CDR2 YFSETQ. The CDR3 covers 12 residues. Between the trimmed V and J ends, which lost 4 bases and 7 bases, there was a span of 9 bases. The CDR3 loop reads CASSATGNEQFF. CDR3 DNA: TGCGCCAGCAGCGCCACAGGGAATGAGCAGTTCTTC.

This sequence joins TRBV4-1 and TRBJ1-1; D perhaps matches TRBD1 (5 bases). Trimming took off 1 base at V and 1 base at J, with 19 bases between the two ends. Per the germline V gene, CDR1 is MGHRA and CDR2 is YSYEKL. CDR3 length equals 18 residues. The CDR3 nucleotides are TGCGCCAGCAGCCAAGTTGTTGTTCGGTACCAGGGGAACACTGAAGCTTTCTTT. It yields the protein CASSQVVVRYQGNTEAFF.

This chain links TRBV19 with TRBJ2-1, with 8 bases identical to TRBD1. The junction had 10 bases not matched to a gene; V was cut back by 5 bases and J by 7 bases. Germline V gives CDR1 LNHDA, CDR2 SQIVND (reference sequence). The CDR3 consists of 15 residues. Here the CDR3 reads CASSDRGDWNNEQFF. The CDR3, as DNA: TGTGCCAGTAGTGACAGGGGCGATTGGAATAATGAGCAGTTCTTC.

Comments on this clone: This likely comes from a read error, as the CDR3 has no conserved phenylalanine or tryptophan at its end. The chain links TRBV27 to TRBJ2-7; tentative D call: TRBD1 (5 bases). Trimming shortened V by 2 bases and J by 1 base, and 9 bases separated the two germline ends. Germline CDR1 MNHEY, CDR2 SMNVEV (reference sequence). This CDR3 has 14 amino acids. CDR3 in amino acids: CASSLQDNSYEQYL. As DNA, the CDR3 is TGTGCCAGCAGTTTACAGGACAATTCCTACGAGCAGTACCTC.

The rearrangement links TRBV29-1 to TRBJ2-5, with 7 bases matching TRBD1. Germline values: CDR1 SQVTM, CDR2 ANQGSEA. The ends lost 7 bases at V and 7 bases at J; junction bases unmatched: 15. This CDR3 spans 14 amino acids. CDR3 sequence: CSAKTGTDLLTQYF. CDR3 nucleotides: TGCAGCGCTAAGACCGGGACAGATTTATTGACCCAGTACTTC.

This sequence joins TRBV9 and TRBJ1-6, with 7 nucleotides matching TRBD1. The CDR3 consists of 15 residues. Trimming cost V 4 bases and J 10 bases; bases outside gene matches: 11. CDR1 SGDLS and CDR2 YYNGEE come from the germline V gene. This CDR3 reads CASSPNGQAGSPLHF. The CDR3 bases are TGTGCCAGCAGCCCCAACGGACAGGCTGGCTCACCCCTCCACTTT.

The J gene is TRBJ2-1, the V gene TRBV29-1; D unclear. This CDR3 is built from 12 residues. The V gene lost 1 base and the J gene lost 1 base, with 2 bases spanning the gap. CDR1 and CDR2 from the germline V gene are SQVTM and ANQGSEA. This CDR3 is CSVEVSYNEQFF. CDR3 in DNA: TGCAGCGTTGAAGTATCCTACAATGAGCAGTTCTTC.

As to this clone: One junction end does not reproduce the germline sequence, and a read error may be involved. The chain links TRBV6-5 to TRBJ1-2; 9 bases are a match to TRBD1. CDR3 length: 16 residues. The V gene's germline CDR1 is MNHEY and CDR2 SVGAGI. The CDR3 bases are TGTGCCAGCACTTACCCGGGACAGGGTGATTCTCATGGCTACACCTTC. It codes for CASTYPGQGDSHGYTF.

This chain links TRBV5-5 with TRBJ1-5, with TRBD1 identical over 8 bases. The junction had 7 bases not matched to a gene; V was cut back by 5 bases and J by 3 bases. Germline assignment: CDR1 SGHKS and CDR2 YYEKEE (reference sequence). This CDR3 has 15 residues. CDR3 in amino acids: CASSRQGFPNQPQHF. The CDR3, as DNA: TGTGCCAGCAGTAGACAGGGGTTCCCCAATCAGCCCCAGCATTTT.

The V and J genes are TRBV15 and TRBJ2-7; the D gene is possibly TRBD1 (5 bases). V lost 8 bases and J 5 bases, leaving 22 bases between the germline ends. The length of the CDR3 is 15 residues. The germline gives CDR1 LNHNV, CDR2 YYDKDF (reference sequence). The CDR3 sequence: CATARANLAGHEQYF. For the CDR3, the DNA is TGTGCCACCGCCAGGGCCAACCTCGCCGGCCACGAGCAGTACTTC.

The CDR3 spells CASLTSGSSDEQFF. CDR3 in DNA: TGTGCCTCCCTGACTAGCGGGAGTTCGGATGAGCAGTTCTTC. The V and J genes are TRBV2 and TRBJ2-1; TRBD2 matches 12 bases. Germline V lookup: CDR1 SNHLY, CDR2 FYNNEI. This CDR3 has 14 amino acids. The trim removed 11 bases at V and 8 bases at J, leaving 10 bases unmatched.

This chain's CDR3 is CSVEDPTSGSYEQYF. Here the CDR3 DNA reads TGCAGCGTTGAAGATCCGACTAGCGGTTCCTACGAGCAGTACTTC. The rearrangement joins TRBV29-1 to TRBJ2-7, with 9 positions matching TRBD2. There are 15 residues in the CDR3. The V gene end was trimmed by 0 bases and the J gene end by 1 base; junction bases not matched to a gene: 4. Germline V gives CDR1 SQVTM, CDR2 ANQGSEA.

The chain is built from TRBV27 and TRBJ2-3, with D possibly matching TRBD1 (6 bases). The germline V gene encodes CDR1 MNHEY and CDR2 SMNVEV (reference sequence). This CDR3 has 15 amino acids. V was shortened by 6 bases and J by 2 bases, with 15 bases between the two germline ends. CDR3 region: CASRRGGASTDTQYF. DNA of the CDR3: TGTGCCAGCAGGAGAGGGGGAGCCTCCACAGATACGCAGTATTTT.

The V gene is TRBV15, the J gene TRBJ1-3; D is ambiguous. The CDR3 totals 14 residues. With 0 bases removed from V and 5 bases from J, the gap between germline ends came to 8 bases. Germline CDR1 LNHNV, CDR2 YYDKDF (reference sequence). CDR3 sequence reads: CATSRDGVRNTIYF. The CDR3 DNA is TGTGCCACCAGCAGAGACGGGGTTAGAAACACCATATATTTT.

The CDR3 coding sequence is TGTGCCAGCAGCCCTCGGGGGGGCTCCTACGAGCAGTACTTC. Protein: CASSPRGGSYEQYF. This chain uses TRBV7-3 with TRBJ2-7; 8 nucleotides agree with TRBD2. The trim removed 5 bases at V and 0 bases at J, leaving 3 bases unmatched. The germline CDR1 and CDR2 sequences are SGHTA and FQGTGA. The length of the CDR3 is 14 residues.

This chain links TRBV28 with TRBJ2-2; no clear D gene. The V end was cut by 7 bases, the J end by 1 base, with 4 bases between. The CDR3 is 12 residues long. Germline CDR1 and CDR2: MDHEN and SYDVKM. The CDR3 spells CASKQNTGELFF. The CDR3, as DNA: TGTGCCAGCAAGCAGAACACCGGGGAGCTGTTTTTT. The entire variable domain, with the rest obtained from reference TRBV28 and TRBJ2-2, is as follows: DVKVTQSSRYLVKRTGEKVFLECVQDMDHENMFWYRQDPGLGLRLIYFSYDVKMKEKGDIPEGYSVSREKKERFSLILESASTNQTSMYLCASKQNTGELFFGEGSRLTVL.

About this clone itself: A junction end diverges from the germline sequence, so it may reflect a read error. This rearrangement joins TRBV11-3 to TRBJ2-3, with a possible D match to TRBD2 (6 bases). There are 14 residues in the CDR3. CDR1 is SGHNT, CDR2 YENEEA, per germline. The CDR3 reads CAGSLGLAADTQYF. The CDR3 coding sequence is TGTGCCGGCAGCTTAGGGTTAGCGGCAGATACGCAGTATTTT.